Given below is one TCR beta chain in context. No antigen is known for it. There are no base qualities to consult, and no much larger clone falls within one base. The receptor library was made with 5' RACE. Instrument on record: Illumina HiSeq 2500. A second PCR of about 7 to 12 cycles was performed with a sample-barcoded 5' primer and a J-beta primer mix. A template-switch 5' adaptor carrying 12 random nucleotides introduced a unique molecular identifier onto each TCR beta cDNA molecule. Each sample yielded at least 2.5 million CDR3-containing paired-end reads. First-strand cDNA was synthesized from all RNA with the Mint cDNA synthesis kit, primed by a TRBC-specific oligonucleotide. Following uracil-DNA glycosylase treatment, a first 18-cycle PCR with universal primers M1SS and BC2_uni_R was performed on all cDNA. Regarding the original processing steps: Normalization of each sample was performed by random selection of 1 million high-quality reads, each carrying a distinct molecular identifier. Instead of being binned into consensus sequences, reads that shared molecular identifiers were thrown out. CDR3 identification, clonotype clustering and error correction used MiTCR with a Q25 quality threshold and the strictest error-elimination algorithm. Lower-bound total TCR beta diversity was estimated with a nonparametric unseen species model using Euler transformation. The public reads were quality trimmed at Q25 with fastp and then assembled into clones with MiXCR by TCRdb, keeping productive beta chains. Entries are consolidated by CDR3 protein sequence, retaining the most common genes and DNA. The V and J calls were determined by TCRdb, not by the authors. The table for this sample lists some 860,000 distinct CDR3 sequences; 45% to 70% of them were counted only once. Together, the top ten hold around a quarter of the sample.

The data stem from a study of blood T cells in healthy people across ages (dated by TCRdb to between 2014 and 2017). As for the study more broadly: In model experiments, template switching captured about one uniquely barcoded TCR beta cDNA molecule for every two T cells. Two additional independent replicas of 1 million unique cDNA reads from the same blood draw were analyzed for two donors (one aged 18 to 30 and one aged 80 or older). To avoid experimental bias, donors of different ages were distributed randomly across sequencing lanes. Age-related changes in TCR beta repertoire diversity were measured in the study by deep sequencing normalized with unique cDNA molecular identifiers. The donors were split into four age groups: young (average 16 years), middle-aged (around 37), aged (about 56) and long-lived (about 74). Results and caveats for the whole study, not just this receptor: Bulk unsorted PBMC profiling prevented conclusive comparison of naive and antigen-experienced compartments. Compared with the aged group, more naive CD4+ T cells, fewer expanded clones and increased TCR diversity were shown by the long-lived group, suggesting age selection. Because the CMV infection status of the donors was unknown, age-related changes in expanded clonotypes may potentially have been confounded. The percentage of naive T cells measured by flow cytometry correlated strongly with observed TCR beta diversity. Estimates of total diversity based on one million sequenced T cells were regarded as lower bounds and as underestimates. Observed TCR beta diversity per million T cells fell roughly linearly with age, and a significant reduction was already apparent by age roughly 40.

The donors were roughly 38 Caucasian individuals from Russia, aged roughly 6 to 100 years, who were systemically healthy. Approximately 9.3 milliliters of peripheral blood were collected from each donor into EDTA-treated Vacutainer tubes. Ficoll-Paque density-gradient centrifugation was used to isolate PBMCs, with at least 6 million per sample. Trizol reagent was used to extract total RNA from the PBMCs, yielding at least 5.5 micrograms per sample. The percentages of naive CD45RAhigh/CD27high T cells were determined by flow cytometry on a PBMC aliquot from every donor. The germline V gene specifies MNHEY as CDR1 and SVGAGI as CDR2. Taken from cysteine to phenylalanine, the CDR3 has 16 residues. Only the CDR3 DNA is retained, 48 bases long and in frame from the first base. At the junction V is shortened by 6 bases and J by 5 bases; bases outside the gene matches: 11.

The chain employs TRBV6-5 and TRBJ2-5; 11 central bases correspond to TRBD2. This sequence was found in a middle-aged man in good health. What was sequenced was blood. The DNA sequence is TGTGCCAGCAGGCTTGTAGCGGGGGGGTTTTCGGAGACCCAGTACTTC. Its product reads: CASRLVAGGFSETQYF.